The 13 T cell receptor beta chains below come from one sample, sequenced in a study of CD8+ T cells in alopecia areata. It was cDNA, reverse transcribed from extracted RNA, that served as the sequencing template. The table came from immunoSEQ multiplex PCR; TCRdb's copy has only in-frame clones and leaves some out. The repertoire holds approximately 99,000 clones, with almost 60% as singletons. Material for sequencing was CD8+ T cells sorted from blood. All receptors derive from a human donor in good health.

The CDR3 sequence is CASSLAGLTYEQYF. CDR3 DNA: TGCGCCAGCAGCTTGGCCGGGCTCACCTACGAGCAGTACTTC. The chain joins TRBV5-1 to TRBJ2-7; D is unresolved. This CDR3 has 14 residues. Trimming removed 0 bases at V and 2 bases at J, with 9 bases between. Germline CDR1 SGHRS, CDR2 YFSETQ. Together with reference TRBV5-1 and TRBJ2-7, the CDR3 gives the full variable domain: KAGVTQTPRYLIKTRGQQVTLSCSPISGHRSVSWYQQTPGQGLQFLFEYFSETQRNKGNFPGRFSGRQFSNSRSEMNVSTLELGDSALYLCASSLAGLTYEQYFGPGTRLTVT.

The sample holds a few counts of this clone. The chain combines TRBV29-1 with TRBJ2-1; TRBD1 agrees at 8 bases. V was pared by 6 bases and J by 3 bases, with 10 bases of the junction left unmatched. Germline-derived CDR1 and CDR2 are SQVTM and ANQGSEA. CDR3 length: 15 residues. CDR3 region: CSVDGTGIGYNEQFF. In DNA, the CDR3 is TGCAGCGTGGATGGGACAGGAATAGGCTACAATGAGCAGTTCTTC.

In DNA form, the CDR3 reads TGTGCCAGCAGCTCGGACCGGGACAGCACCTACGAGCAGTACTTC. The encoded protein is CASSSDRDSTYEQYF. The chain carries TRBV11-2 and TRBJ2-7; 7 bases line up with TRBD1. This CDR3 spans 15 amino acids. The V gene's germline CDR1 is SGHAT and CDR2 FQNNGV. After removal of 4 bases from V and 2 bases from J, the junction contained 8 bases not matched to a gene.

This clone was recorded a few times. This chain connects TRBV14 to TRBJ2-1; D might be TRBD2 (5 bases). V lost 5 bases to trimming and J lost 4 bases, with 9 bases between them. Looked up from germline, CDR1 is SGHDN and CDR2 is FVKESK. This CDR3 contains 13 residues. CDR3 protein: CASSFGKYNEQFF. The DNA of the CDR3 is TGTGCCAGCAGCTTCGGGAAGTACAATGAGCAGTTCTTC.

This clone was picked up one time. The rearrangement links TRBV30 to TRBJ2-7; D unclear. CDR1 is GTSNPN and CDR2 is SVGIG in the germline V gene (reference sequence). This CDR3 comprises 12 residues. The ends were cut back, 0 bases at V and 5 bases at J, with 8 bases in the middle. The CDR3 DNA reads as TGTGCCTGGAGTGTACTCGGAAACGAGCAGTACTTC. Its protein product is CAWSVLGNEQYF.

This clone was counted ten times or more. V is TRBV5-1 and J is TRBJ2-3; D might be TRBD1 or TRBD2, each matching 6 bases. V was cut by 7 bases and J by 11 bases, with 14 bases left in between. This CDR3 comprises 11 residues. From germline, CDR1 is SGHRS and CDR2 YFSETQ. The chain's CDR3 is CASGGGSMQYF. The DNA for the CDR3 is TGCGCCAGCGGAGGGGGTTCTATGCAGTATTTT.

Only a few counts were recorded for this clone. V and J are TRBV28 and TRBJ2-7; D not certain. The V gene's germline CDR1 is MDHEN and CDR2 SYDVKM. The V gene lost 11 bases and the J gene lost 5 bases, with 25 bases spanning the gap. The CDR3 is 15 amino acids. The CDR3, as DNA: TGTGCCGCCGACCTATGGCAGCTCCCTTTGGACGAGCAGTACTTC. This sequence encodes CAADLWQLPLDEQYF. The entire variable domain, with the rest obtained from reference TRBV28 and TRBJ2-7, is as follows: DVKVTQSSRYLVKRTGEKVFLECVQDMDHENMFWYRQDPGLGLRLIYFSYDVKMKEKGDIPEGYSVSREKKERFSLILESASTNQTSMYLCAADLWQLPLDEQYFGPGTRLTVT.

The chain has TRBV6-1 and TRBJ2-7; no clear D gene. V lost 0 bases and J 2 bases, leaving 11 bases between the germline ends. This CDR3 contains 15 residues. Germline V lookup: CDR1 MNHNS, CDR2 SASEGT. DNA for the CDR3: TGTGCCAGCAGTGAAGCGCCACCCCCTCCCTACGAGCAGTACTTC. This codes for CASSEAPPPPYEQYF.

The chain has TRBV6-5 and TRBJ1-2, with D maybe TRBD1 (5 bases). From germline, CDR1 is MNHEY and CDR2 SVGAGI. This CDR3 contains 13 residues. V was trimmed by 4 bases and J by 4 bases, leaving 10 bases between them. CDR3 in amino acids: CASSSGGSYGYTF. The CDR3 DNA sequence: TGTGCCAGCAGTTCGGGGGGGAGCTATGGCTACACCTTC.

This sequence joins TRBV9 and TRBJ2-1; D call uncertain. This CDR3 has 13 amino acids. Germline V gene lookup returns CDR1 SGDLS and CDR2 YYNGEE. V was trimmed by 0 bases and J by 6 bases, leaving 7 bases between them. In DNA form, the CDR3 reads TGTGCCAGCAGCGTAGCATCCAGCAATGAGCAGTTCTTC. Its protein product is CASSVASSNEQFF.

This clone was observed a few times. This chain links TRBV10-2 with TRBJ1-2; perhaps TRBD1 as D (5 bases). Germline loops: CDR1 WSHSY, CDR2 SAAADI. The CDR3 runs to 12 residues. Deletions cut 7 bases from V and 10 bases from J, with 16 bases between. The CDR3 loop reads CASTGTPPDYTF. CDR3 sequence (DNA): TGCGCCAGCACCGGGACCCCCCCGGACTACACCTTC.

The CDR3 protein is CSVDEIEGGGYNEQFF. CDR3 in DNA: TGCAGCGTCGACGAAATAGAGGGAGGGGGATACAATGAGCAGTTCTTC. The V call is TRBV29-1, the J call TRBJ2-1; perhaps TRBD2 as D (7 bases). Germline V gives CDR1 SQVTM, CDR2 ANQGSEA. The CDR3 loop spans 16 amino acids. With 6 bases removed from V and 4 bases from J, the gap between germline ends came to 22 bases.

The chain recombines TRBV27 with TRBJ1-1; D is ambiguous. The V end was cut by 5 bases, the J end by 7 bases, with 20 bases between. This CDR3 comprises 15 residues. From germline, CDR1 is MNHEY and CDR2 SMNVEV (reference sequence). The CDR3 nucleotides are TGTGCCAGCAGTCATGGGATCCCTGCGGCGGGTGAAGCTTTCTTT. Residues: CASSHGIPAAGEAFF.